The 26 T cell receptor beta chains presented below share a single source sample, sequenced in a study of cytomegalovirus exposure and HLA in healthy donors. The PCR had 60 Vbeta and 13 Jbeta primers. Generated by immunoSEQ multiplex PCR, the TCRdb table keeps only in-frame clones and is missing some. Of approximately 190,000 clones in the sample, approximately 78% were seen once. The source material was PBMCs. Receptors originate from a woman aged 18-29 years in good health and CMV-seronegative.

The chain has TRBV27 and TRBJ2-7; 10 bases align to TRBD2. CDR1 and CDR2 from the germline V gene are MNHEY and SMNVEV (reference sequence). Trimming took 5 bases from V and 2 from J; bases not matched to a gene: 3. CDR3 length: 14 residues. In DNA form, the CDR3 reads TGTGCCAGCAGTCCCGGGACTAGCGCCTACGAGCAGTACTTC. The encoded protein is CASSPGTSAYEQYF.

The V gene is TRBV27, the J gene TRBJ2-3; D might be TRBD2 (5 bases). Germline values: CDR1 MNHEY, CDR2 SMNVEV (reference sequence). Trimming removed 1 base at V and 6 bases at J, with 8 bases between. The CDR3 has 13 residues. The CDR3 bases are TGTGCCAGCAGTTTATTGTGGGAGGATACGCAGTATTTT. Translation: CASSLLWEDTQYF.

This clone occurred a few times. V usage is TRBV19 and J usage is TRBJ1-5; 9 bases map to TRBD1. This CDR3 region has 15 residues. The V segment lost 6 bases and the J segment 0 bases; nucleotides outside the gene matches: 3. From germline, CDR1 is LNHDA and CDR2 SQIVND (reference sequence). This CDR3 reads CASRRDRASNQPQHF. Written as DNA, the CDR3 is TGTGCCAGTAGGAGGGACAGGGCTAGCAATCAGCCCCAGCATTTT.

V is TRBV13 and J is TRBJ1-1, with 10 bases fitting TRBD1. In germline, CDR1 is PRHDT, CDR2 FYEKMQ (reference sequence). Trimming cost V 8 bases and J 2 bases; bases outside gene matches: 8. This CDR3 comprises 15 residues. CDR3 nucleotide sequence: TGTGCCAGCCGGGACAGGGGAGAATCAAACACTGAAGCTTTCTTT. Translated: CASRDRGESNTEAFF. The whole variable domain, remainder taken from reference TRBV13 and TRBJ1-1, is AAGVIQSPRHLIKEKRETATLKCYPIPRHDTVYWYQQGPGQDPQFLISFYEKMQSDKGSIPDRFSAQQFSDYHSELNMSSLELGDSALYFCASRDRGESNTEAFFGQGTRLTVV.

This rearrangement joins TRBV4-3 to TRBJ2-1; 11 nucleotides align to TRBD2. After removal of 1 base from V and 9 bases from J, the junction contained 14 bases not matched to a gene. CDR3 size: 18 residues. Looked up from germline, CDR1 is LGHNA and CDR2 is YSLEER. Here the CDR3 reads CASSQAPGLADPVGEQFF. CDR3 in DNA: TGCGCCAGCAGCCAAGCACCGGGACTAGCGGACCCGGTAGGTGAGCAGTTCTTC.

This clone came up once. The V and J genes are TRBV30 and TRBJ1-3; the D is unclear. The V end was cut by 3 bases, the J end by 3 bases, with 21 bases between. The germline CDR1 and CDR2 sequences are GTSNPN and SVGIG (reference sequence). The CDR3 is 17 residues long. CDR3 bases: TGTGCCTGGAGCCCGGGGTTAGGGTGGAACTTTGGAAACACCATATATTTT. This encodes CAWSPGLGWNFGNTIYF. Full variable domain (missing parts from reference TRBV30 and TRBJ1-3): SQTIHQWPATLVQPVGSPLSLECTVEGTSNPNLYWYRQAAGRGLQLLFYSVGIGQISSEVPQNLSASRPQDRQFILSSKKLLLSDSGFYLCAWSPGLGWNFGNTIYFGEGSWLTVV.

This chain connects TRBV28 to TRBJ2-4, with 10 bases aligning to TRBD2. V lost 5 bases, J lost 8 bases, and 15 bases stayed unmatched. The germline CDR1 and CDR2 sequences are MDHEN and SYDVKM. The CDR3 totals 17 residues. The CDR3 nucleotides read TGTGCCAGCAGTCCCCCGCCGGCTAGCGGGAGCAATGACATTCAGTACTTC. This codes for CASSPPPASGSNDIQYF.

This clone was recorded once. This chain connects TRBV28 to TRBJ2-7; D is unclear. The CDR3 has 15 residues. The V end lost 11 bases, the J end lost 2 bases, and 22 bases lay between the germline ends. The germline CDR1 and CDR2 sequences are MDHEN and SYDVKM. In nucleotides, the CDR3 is TGTGCCCTAGGATCAGCGTCCGGAGTCGCCTACGAGCAGTACTTC. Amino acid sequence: CALGSASGVAYEQYF.

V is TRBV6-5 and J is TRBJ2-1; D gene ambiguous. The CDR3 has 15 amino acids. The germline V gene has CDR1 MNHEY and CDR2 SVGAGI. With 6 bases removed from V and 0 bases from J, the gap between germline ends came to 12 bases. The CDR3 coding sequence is TGTGCCAGCAGACGCGATATAAACTCCTACAATGAGCAGTTCTTC. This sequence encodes CASRRDINSYNEQFF.

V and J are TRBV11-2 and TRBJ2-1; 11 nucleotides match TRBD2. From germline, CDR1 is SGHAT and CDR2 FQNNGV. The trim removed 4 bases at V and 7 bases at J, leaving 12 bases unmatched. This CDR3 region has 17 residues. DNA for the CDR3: TGTGCCAGCAGCTCCCAATCTCGGGGACTAGCGGATAATGAGCAGTTCTTC. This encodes CASSSQSRGLADNEQFF.

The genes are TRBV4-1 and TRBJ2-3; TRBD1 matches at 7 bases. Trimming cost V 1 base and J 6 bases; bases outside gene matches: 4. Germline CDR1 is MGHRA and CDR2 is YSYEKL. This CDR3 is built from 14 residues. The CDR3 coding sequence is TGCGCCAGCAGCCAAGGAGGGACAGATGATACGCAGTATTTT. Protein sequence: CASSQGGTDDTQYF.

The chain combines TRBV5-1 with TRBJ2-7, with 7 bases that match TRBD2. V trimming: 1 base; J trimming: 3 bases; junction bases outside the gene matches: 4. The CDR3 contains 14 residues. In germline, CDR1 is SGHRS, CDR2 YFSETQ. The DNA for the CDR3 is TGCGCCAGCAGCTTGAGCGGGAATCTCTACGAGCAGTACGTC. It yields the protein CASSLSGNLYEQYV.

CDR3 coding DNA: TGTGCCAGCAGCTGGAGACTAGCCCAGCAAGAGACCCAGTACTTC. Translated, it gives CASSWRLAQQETQYF. The rearrangement joins TRBV5-8 to TRBJ2-5; TRBD2 matches 7 bases. The CDR3 loop spans 15 amino acids. Looked up from germline, CDR1 is SGHTS and CDR2 is YDEGEE. Trimming took 3 bases from V and 2 from J; bases not matched to a gene: 7.

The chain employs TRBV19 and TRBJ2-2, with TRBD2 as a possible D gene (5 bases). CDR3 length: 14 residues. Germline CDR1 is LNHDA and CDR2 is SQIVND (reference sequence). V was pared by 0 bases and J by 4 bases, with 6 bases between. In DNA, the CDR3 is TGTGCCAGTAGTATAGAAGCGGTCACCGGGGAGCTGTTTTTT. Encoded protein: CASSIEAVTGELFF.

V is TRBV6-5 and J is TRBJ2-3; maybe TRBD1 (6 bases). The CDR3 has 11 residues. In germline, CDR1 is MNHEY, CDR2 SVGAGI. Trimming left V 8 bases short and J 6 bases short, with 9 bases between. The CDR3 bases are TGTGCCAGCCAGCAGGGGGATACGCAGTATTTT. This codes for CASQQGDTQYF.

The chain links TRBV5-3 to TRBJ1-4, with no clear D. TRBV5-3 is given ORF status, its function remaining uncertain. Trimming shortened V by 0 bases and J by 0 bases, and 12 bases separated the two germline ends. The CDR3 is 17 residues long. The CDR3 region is CARSLEHVLATNEKLFF. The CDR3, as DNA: TGTGCCAGAAGCTTGGAACACGTATTGGCAACTAATGAAAAACTGTTTTTT.

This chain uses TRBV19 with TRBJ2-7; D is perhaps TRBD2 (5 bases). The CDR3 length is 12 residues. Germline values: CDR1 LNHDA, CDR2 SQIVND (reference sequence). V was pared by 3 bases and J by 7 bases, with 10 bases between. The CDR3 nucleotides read TGTGCCAGTAGTATGTGGGGAGAAGAGCAGTACTTC. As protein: CASSMWGEEQYF.

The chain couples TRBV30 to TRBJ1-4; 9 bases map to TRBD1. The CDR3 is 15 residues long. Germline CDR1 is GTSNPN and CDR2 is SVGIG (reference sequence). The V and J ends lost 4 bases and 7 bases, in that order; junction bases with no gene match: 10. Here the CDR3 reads CAWNTGGGLGEKLFF. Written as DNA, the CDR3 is TGTGCCTGGAACACAGGGGGCGGGCTAGGTGAAAAACTGTTTTTT. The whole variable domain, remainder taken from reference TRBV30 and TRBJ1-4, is SQTIHQWPATLVQPVGSPLSLECTVEGTSNPNLYWYRQAAGRGLQLLFYSVGIGQISSEVPQNLSASRPQDRQFILSSKKLLLSDSGFYLCAWNTGGGLGEKLFFGSGTQLSVL.

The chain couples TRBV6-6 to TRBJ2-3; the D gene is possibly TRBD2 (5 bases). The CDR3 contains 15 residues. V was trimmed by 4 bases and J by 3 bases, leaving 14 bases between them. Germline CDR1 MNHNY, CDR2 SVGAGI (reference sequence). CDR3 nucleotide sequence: TGTGCCAGCAGTTCTGAGCGGAGGAGGACAGATACGCAGTATTTT. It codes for CASSSERRRTDTQYF.

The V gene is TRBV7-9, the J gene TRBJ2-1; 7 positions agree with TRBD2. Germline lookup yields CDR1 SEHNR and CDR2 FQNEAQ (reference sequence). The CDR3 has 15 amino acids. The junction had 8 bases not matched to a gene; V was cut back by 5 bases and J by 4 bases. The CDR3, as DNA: TGTGCCAGCAGCCCCCGGAGCGGGACTTACAATGAGCAGTTCTTC. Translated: CASSPRSGTYNEQFF.

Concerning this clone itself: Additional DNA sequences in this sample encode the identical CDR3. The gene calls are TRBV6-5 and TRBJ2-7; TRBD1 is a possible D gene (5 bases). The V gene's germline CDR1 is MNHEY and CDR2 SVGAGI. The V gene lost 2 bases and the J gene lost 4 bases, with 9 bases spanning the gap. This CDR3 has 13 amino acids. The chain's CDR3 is CASSYGASYEQYF. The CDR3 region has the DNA TGTGCCAGCAGTTACGGGGCCTCATACGAGCAGTACTTC.

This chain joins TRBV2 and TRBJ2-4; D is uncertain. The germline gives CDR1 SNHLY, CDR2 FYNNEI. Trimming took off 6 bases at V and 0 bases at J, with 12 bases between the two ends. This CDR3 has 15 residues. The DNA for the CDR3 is TGTGCCAGCAGGCAGAACCTCCTAGCCAAAAACATTCAGTACTTC. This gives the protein CASRQNLLAKNIQYF.

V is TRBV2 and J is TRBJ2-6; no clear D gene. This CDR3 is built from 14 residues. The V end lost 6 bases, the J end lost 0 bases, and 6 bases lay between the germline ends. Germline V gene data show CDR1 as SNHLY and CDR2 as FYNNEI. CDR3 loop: CASRYSSGANVLTF. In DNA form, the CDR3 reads TGTGCCAGCAGATATAGCTCTGGGGCCAACGTCCTGACTTTC.

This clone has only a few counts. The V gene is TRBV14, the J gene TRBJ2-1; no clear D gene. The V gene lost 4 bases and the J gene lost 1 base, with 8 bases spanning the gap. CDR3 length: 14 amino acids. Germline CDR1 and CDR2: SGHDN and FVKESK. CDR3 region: CASSRDFSYNEQFF. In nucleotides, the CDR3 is TGTGCCAGCAGCCGTGACTTTTCCTACAATGAGCAGTTCTTC.

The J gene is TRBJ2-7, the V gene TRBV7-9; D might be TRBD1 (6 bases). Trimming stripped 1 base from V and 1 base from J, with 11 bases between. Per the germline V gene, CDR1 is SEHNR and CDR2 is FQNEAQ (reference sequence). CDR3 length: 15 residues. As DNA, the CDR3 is TGTGCCAGCAGCTTAGGGTCAGGGGTATCCTACGAGCAGTACGTC. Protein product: CASSLGSGVSYEQYV.

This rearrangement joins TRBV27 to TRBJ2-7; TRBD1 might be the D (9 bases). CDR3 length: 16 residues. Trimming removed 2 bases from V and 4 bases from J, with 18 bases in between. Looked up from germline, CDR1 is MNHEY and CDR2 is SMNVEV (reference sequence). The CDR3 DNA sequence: TGTGCCAGCAGTTTAACGGGGGGGACAGGGATTTACGAGCAGTACTTC. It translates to CASSLTGGTGIYEQYF.